This T cell receptor beta chain was recorded in a study of identical twins. Study findings and constraints: Beta out-of-frame sequences showed weaker excess sharing between twins. Models underpredicted monozygotic twin sharing of out-of-frame TCR alpha.

This clonotype turned up a few times. The antigen remains undetermined. V dropped 0 bases and J dropped 5 bases, with 10 bases sitting between them. The CDR3 contains 15 residues. The germline gives CDR1 SGHTA, CDR2 FQGNSA. Using its own MiXCR run on the 5' RACE reads, TCRdb lists one record per CDR3 protein. The data contain 640,000 or so distinct CDR3 sequences, around 6% of them singletons. The TCR sequence derives from a man between 18 and 29 years old in good health. The sequencing sample was made of naive T cells sorted from blood. The V gene is TRBV7-2, the J gene TRBJ2-2; possible D gene TRBD1, 5 bases. This CDR3 reads CASSLARAQTGELFF. The DNA for the CDR3 is TGTGCCAGCAGCTTAGCCAGGGCCCAAACCGGGGAGCTGTTTTTT.